The rows below give T cell receptor beta chains drawn from one sample of a study of graft-versus-host responses after intestinal transplantation. Repertoires were generated with immunoSEQ multiplex PCR, while TCRdb's copy carries only in-frame clones and drops some. The data show nearly 100,000 clones, 90% seen once. Here the sequenced sample was PBMCs, taken 450 to 480 days after intestinal transplant. The receptors were gathered from a human patient who received an intestinal transplant, so some T cells may come from the graft donor. The CDR3 runs from the conserved cysteine through the conserved F or W. The order of the fields is clone size, V gene, D gene, J gene, CDR3 DNA, CDR3 protein. D genes are given only for firm matches. Clone size is given for some rows only: seen once, a few or many times, or a class if the clone is expanded.

NA	TRBV9	NA	TRBJ1-2	TGTGCCAGCAGCGTCAGCCAGTCGGACGGACGGTATGGCTACACCTTC	CASSVSQSDGRYGYTF
NA	TRBV29-1	TRBD1	TRBJ1-1	TGCAGCGTTACAGGGGATGCCACTGAAGCTTTCTTT	CSVTGDATEAFF
NA	TRBV2	TRBD1	TRBJ1-1	TGTGCCAGCAATGAAGGACAGGGACCAGTCACTGAAGCTTTCTTT	CASNEGQGPVTEAFF
NA	TRBV9	NA	TRBJ1-2	TGTGCCAGCAGCGTCTCGGGGTTATATGGCTACACCTTC	CASSVSGLYGYTF
NA	TRBV27	TRBD2	TRBJ2-7	TGTGCCAGCAGTTTAGCTCCAGCGGGGAAGGACGAGCAGTACTTC	CASSLAPAGKDEQYF
NA	TRBV5-6	TRBD2	TRBJ2-1	TGTGCCAGCAGCTCGGTGGTGGCTAGCGGGGTCCACCAACCCAATGAGCAGTTCTTC	CASSSVVASGVHQPNEQFF
NA	TRBV1	NA	TRBJ1-2	TGCACCAGCAGCCAAGCATCCAGGGGTGGAACATATGGCTACACCTTC	CTSSQASRGGTYGYTF
NA	TRBV5-6	NA	TRBJ1-2	TGTGCCAGCAGCTTGGGGACACCAGTAAACTATGGCTACACCTTC	CASSLGTPVNYGYTF
NA	TRBV4-1	NA	TRBJ1-5	TGCGCCAGCAGCCAGAATGAGGGTGGGAGCAATCAGCCCCAGCATTTT	CASSQNEGGSNQPQHF
NA	TRBV6-5	NA	TRBJ1-6	TGTGCCAGCAGTTTCCGACAGGCTAATTCACCCCTCCACTTT	CASSFRQANSPLHF
NA	TRBV7-8	TRBD1	TRBJ1-4	TGTGCCAGCAGCTTAGCCCGGGGTCCAGGGGGGGGCGGAAAACTGTTTTTT	CASSLARGPGGGGKLFF
NA	TRBV6-5	NA	TRBJ2-1	TGTGCCAGCAGTTACGGCGGGGAGAAATTTATTGAGCAGTTCTTC	CASSYGGEKFIEQFF
once	TRBV6-5	NA	TRBJ1-1	TGTGCCAGCAGTTACTCGAGTGGCGAAGCTTTCTTT	CASSYSSGEAFF
NA	TRBV12-2	NA	TRBJ2-2	TGTGCAAGTCGCTCCCCTGGGCCGGGACAGGGGGACACCGGGGAGCTGTTTTTT	CASRSPGPGQGDTGELFF
NA	TRBV9	NA	TRBJ2-2	TGTGCCAGCAGCGTTTCCAGGGGAGCCGGGGAGCTGTTTTTT	CASSVSRGAGELFF
NA	TRBV10-1	NA	TRBJ2-3	TGCGCCAGCAGACAGGACAGCACAGATACGCAGTATTTT	CASRQDSTDTQYF
once	TRBV6-1	NA	TRBJ1-5	TGTGCCAGCAGTGTCCTTCTACTCAATCAGCCCCAGCATTTT	CASSVLLLNQPQHF
once	TRBV5-5	TRBD1	TRBJ1-5	TGTGCCAGCAGCTGGGGACAGCGCCACGATCAGCCCCAGCATTTT	CASSWGQRHDQPQHF
NA	TRBV5-1	NA	TRBJ2-7	TGCGCCAGCAGCTTGGAGACCTCCTACGAGCAGTACTTC	CASSLETSYEQYF
NA	TRBV7-9	NA	TRBJ2-7	TGTGCCAGCAGCCTGGACAGCTCAGGGCAGTACTTC	CASSLDSSGQYF
NA	TRBV5-1	NA	TRBJ2-7	TGCGCCAGCAGCACAGGGCTGAGCTCCTACGAGCAGTACTTC	CASSTGLSSYEQYF
NA	TRBV19	TRBD1	TRBJ2-5	TGTGCCAGTAGTATGACGACAGGGACCGCTCAAGAGACCCAGTACTTC	CASSMTTGTAQETQYF
NA	TRBV7-6	NA	TRBJ1-2	TGTGCCAGCAGCTTAGGAGGTTATGGCTACACCTTC	CASSLGGYGYTF
NA	TRBV6-6	TRBD1	TRBJ2-3	TGTGCCAGCAGTTACTCAGGACAGGGGGTTACAGATACGCAGTATTTT	CASSYSGQGVTDTQYF
NA	TRBV6-5	NA	TRBJ2-3	TGTGCCAGTAGTTACTTCGCGGGGGCGGGCACAGATACGCAGTATTTT	CASSYFAGAGTDTQYF
few	TRBV6-4	TRBD2	TRBJ2-3	TGTGCCAGCAGCGAGAGCGGGGGGGCCGCAGATACGCAGTATTTT	CASSESGGAADTQYF
NA	TRBV7-3	NA	TRBJ1-5	TGTGCCAGCAGCTTAACCGGGGGAGGTCAGCCCCAGCATTTT	CASSLTGGGQPQHF
NA	TRBV6-4	NA	TRBJ2-1	TGTGCCAGCAGTGCAGAAGCAACCTACAATGAGCAGTTCTTC	CASSAEATYNEQFF
NA	TRBV19	TRBD2	TRBJ2-1	TGTGCCAGTAGTATAATAGGACTAGACTACATCCGGGGCTCCTACAATGAGCAGTTCTTC	CASSIIGLDYIRGSYNEQFF
NA	TRBV11-2	NA	TRBJ1-6	TGTGCCAGCGGCGGTTCACCCCTCCACTTT	CASGGSPLHF
NA	TRBV19	NA	TRBJ2-7	TGTGCCAGTAGTATAGGTGGGCTCTCCTACGAGCAGTACTTC	CASSIGGLSYEQYF
once	TRBV5-6	NA	TRBJ2-7	TGTGCCAGCAGCCTTGGGCAAAACGAGCAGTACTTC	CASSLGQNEQYF
NA	TRBV7-3	NA	TRBJ2-1	TGTGCCAGCAGCTTAAACCCCCTGGGTGGGCTCTACAATGAGCAGTTCTTC	CASSLNPLGGLYNEQFF
NA	TRBV10-3	NA	TRBJ1-1	TGTGCCATCAGTCCAGGCGGGGGCCTGGGGGGAACTGAAGCTTTCTTT	CAISPGGGLGGTEAFF
NA	TRBV7-3	NA	TRBJ2-1	TGTGCCAGCAGCTTATTCAGCGATTCCTACAATGAGCAGTTCTTC	CASSLFSDSYNEQFF
NA	TRBV29-1	NA	TRBJ2-2	TGCAGCGCCAGGCCGGGGACAAGCGCCGGGGAGCTGTTTTTT	CSARPGTSAGELFF
once	TRBV2	NA	TRBJ2-7	TGTGCCAGCAGGCAAAAGACAGAGCAGTACTTC	CASRQKTEQYF
NA	TRBV11-2	NA	TRBJ2-7	TGTGCCAGCAGCTTAGGAGTCCACGAGCAGTACTTC	CASSLGVHEQYF
NA	TRBV5-3	NA	TRBJ1-1	TGTGCCAGAAGCTTGGCGTACGGGGAATTCACTGAAGCTTTCTTT	CARSLAYGEFTEAFF
NA	TRBV11-3	NA	TRBJ1-1	TGTGCCAGCAGCTTGCGAGGCGGGACTGAAGCTTTCTTT	CASSLRGGTEAFF
NA	TRBV5-1	TRBD1	TRBJ1-6	TGCGCCAGCAGCTCGGGACAGGGAGAGTCACCCCTCCACTTT	CASSSGQGESPLHF
NA	TRBV18	NA	TRBJ2-3	TGTGCCAGCTCACCAGGGCAGCAGACAGATACGCAGTATTTT	CASSPGQQTDTQYF
once	TRBV12-5	NA	TRBJ1-1	TGTGCTAGTGGTCACGGGGGAACTGAAGCTTTCTTT	CASGHGGTEAFF
few	TRBV21-1	NA	TRBJ2-7	TGTGCCAGCAGCAAAGGAAGCTGGACAGGGTTCTCCTACGAGCAGTACTTC	CASSKGSWTGFSYEQYF
NA	TRBV6-1	NA	TRBJ2-6	TGTGCCAGCGTGGCAGGGGTGTCTGGGGCCAACGTCCTGACTTTC	CASVAGVSGANVLTF
once	TRBV7-2	TRBD1	TRBJ1-2	TGTGCCAGCAGCTTAGGTAGGACAGGGTATGGCTACACCTTC	CASSLGRTGYGYTF
NA	TRBV5-8	NA	TRBJ2-7	TGTGCCAGCAGCCTCGCTCGGACACCCTCCTACGAGCAGTACTTC	CASSLARTPSYEQYF
NA	TRBV6-5	NA	TRBJ1-2	TGTGCCAGCGGCGGGACGGGGCACTATGGCTACACCTTC	CASGGTGHYGYTF
NA	TRBV27	TRBD1	TRBJ2-7	TGTGCCAGCAGTTTAGTGGGACAGGGGGCGTCCGAGCAGTACTTC	CASSLVGQGASEQYF
NA	TRBV10-2	NA	TRBJ1-3	TGCGCCAGCAGTGAACGGGGGTCCGGAAACACCATATATTTT	CASSERGSGNTIYF
NA	TRBV6-6	NA	TRBJ1-1	TGTGCCAGCAGTTGGGGTACGGACACTGAAGCTTTCTTT	CASSWGTDTEAFF
NA	TRBV10-3	TRBD2	TRBJ2-7	TGTGCCATCAGTGATGGGACTAGGCCCTACGAGCAGTACTTC	CAISDGTRPYEQYF
few	TRBV5-1	NA	TRBJ2-7	TGCGCCAGCAGTCCGGGTGGGACCAACCGCTACGAGCAGTACTTC	CASSPGGTNRYEQYF
NA	TRBV5-4	TRBD1	TRBJ2-6	TGTGCCAGCACCCTAGGACAGGGGGCTGGAGGGGCCAACGTCCTGACTTTC	CASTLGQGAGGANVLTF
NA	TRBV5-1	NA	TRBJ2-5	TGCGCCAGCAGCTTGGAGGGACCTACGGGGCAAGAGACCCAGTACTTC	CASSLEGPTGQETQYF
NA	TRBV6-4	NA	TRBJ2-7	TGTGCCAGCAGCCCCGGTCCCAATCCCCCATTGTACGAGCAGTACTTC	CASSPGPNPPLYEQYF
NA	TRBV7-3	TRBD1	TRBJ1-1	TGTGCCAGCAGCCCAGGGGGGACTGAAGCTTTCTTT	CASSPGGTEAFF